These 27 T cell receptor beta chains share one sample of origin, sequenced in a study of T cell responses to AZD1222 COVID-19 vaccine. Only in-frame clones appear in the TCRdb table, and some are missing; sequencing was by immunoSEQ multiplex PCR. This sample's table reports about 140,000 clones. The source material was peripheral blood. The receptor set was obtained from an adult in good health.

This chain links TRBV19 with TRBJ1-4, with D maybe TRBD1 (5 bases). CDR3 length: 15 amino acids. Germline V gene sequence: CDR1 LNHDA, CDR2 SQIVND (reference sequence). The V and J ends lost 7 bases and 3 bases respectively, with 15 bases between them. In nucleotides, the CDR3 is TGTGCCAGTAAACCCCCCCAGGGAGCTAATGAAAAACTGTTTTTT. Translation: CASKPPQGANEKLFF.

The rearrangement uses TRBV5-1 and TRBJ2-3; D is ambiguous. The CDR3 length is 12 residues. CDR1 is SGHRS and CDR2 is YFSETQ in the germline V gene. Between the trimmed V and J ends, which lost 7 bases and 7 bases, there was a span of 13 bases. The CDR3 coding sequence is TGCGCCAGCGCCCCGGGTGAAAATACGCAGTATTTT. Translation gives CASAPGENTQYF.

The J gene is TRBJ1-2, the V gene TRBV5-6; D is possibly TRBD1 (6 bases). The germline V gene has CDR1 SGHDT and CDR2 YYEEEE. This CDR3 has 13 residues. V lost 5 bases to trimming and J lost 2 bases, with 10 bases between them. For the CDR3, the DNA is TGTGCCAGCAGTTTTAGGGGGAACTATGGCTACACCTTC. This translates into CASSFRGNYGYTF.

The rearrangement joins TRBV28 to TRBJ1-5, with D unresolved. Deletions cut 4 bases from V and 2 bases from J, with 12 bases between. Germline loops: CDR1 MDHEN, CDR2 SYDVKM. The CDR3 consists of 15 residues. The CDR3 sequence: CASSYGHGGNQPQHF. The CDR3 bases are TGTGCCAGCAGTTATGGTCACGGAGGCAATCAGCCCCAGCATTTT.

The chain combines TRBV6-6 with TRBJ1-5; tentative D call: TRBD1 (6 bases). The V end lost 2 bases, the J end lost 0 bases, and 8 bases lay between the germline ends. The CDR3 contains 15 residues. Germline V gives CDR1 MNHNY, CDR2 SVGAGI (reference sequence). For the CDR3, the DNA is TGTGCCAGCAGTTACAGGACAGTTAGCAATCAGCCCCAGCATTTT. Translating it yields CASSYRTVSNQPQHF.

The chain employs TRBV27 and TRBJ2-7; 7 bases fit TRBD1. V dropped 6 bases and J dropped 3; count of bases not matched to a gene: 8. The CDR3 covers 14 residues. Germline V gives CDR1 MNHEY, CDR2 SMNVEV (reference sequence). DNA for the CDR3: TGTGCCAGCAGGCAAGGACAGGCTTTCTACGAGCAGTACTTC. Translation gives CASRQGQAFYEQYF.

The chain uses TRBV4-3 and TRBJ1-5; tentatively, D is TRBD1 (5 bases). The germline V gene encodes CDR1 LGHNA and CDR2 YSLEER. The length of the CDR3 is 15 residues. Trimming took 0 bases from V and 1 from J, leaving 7 bases between them. The DNA for the CDR3 is TGCGCCAGCAGCCAAGACAGGGCAAGCAATCAGCCCCAGCATTTT. Encoded protein: CASSQDRASNQPQHF.

V usage is TRBV30 and J usage is TRBJ1-6; no clear D. Germline-derived CDR1 and CDR2 are GTSNPN and SVGIG (reference sequence). This CDR3 has 14 amino acids. Between the trimmed V and J ends, which lost 5 bases and 9 bases, there was a span of 17 bases. CDR3 in amino acids: CAWERTGSPSPLHF. In DNA, the CDR3 is TGTGCCTGGGAAAGAACCGGGTCACCTTCACCCCTCCACTTT. The complete variable domain, with remaining parts taken from reference TRBV30 and TRBJ1-6, reads SQTIHQWPATLVQPVGSPLSLECTVEGTSNPNLYWYRQAAGRGLQLLFYSVGIGQISSEVPQNLSASRPQDRQFILSSKKLLLSDSGFYLCAWERTGSPSPLHFGNGTRLTVT.

The rearrangement uses TRBV2 and TRBJ1-5; a weak D match, TRBD1 (6 bases). Germline loops: CDR1 SNHLY, CDR2 FYNNEI. The CDR3 runs to 21 residues. V lost 2 bases, J lost 2 bases, and 28 bases lay in between. CDR3 residues: CASSEPPTEFRGQIGNQPQHF. The CDR3 nucleotides read TGTGCCAGCAGTGAACCTCCGACAGAGTTCCGCGGACAGATCGGCAATCAGCCCCAGCATTTT.

The rearrangement links TRBV2 to TRBJ2-4; 8 bases fit TRBD2. V was pared by 0 bases and J by 7 bases, with 8 bases of the junction left unmatched. CDR3 length equals 16 residues. The germline gives CDR1 SNHLY, CDR2 FYNNEI. This chain's CDR3 is CASSEARLARRNIQYF. CDR3 DNA: TGTGCCAGCAGTGAAGCGCGACTAGCGAGGAGGAACATTCAGTACTTC.

For the CDR3, the DNA is TGTGCCAGCAGCTTTTCCGGGACAGCAAACACCGGGGAGCTGTTTTTT. It yields the protein CASSFSGTANTGELFF. The chain links TRBV7-8 to TRBJ2-2; 7 bases map to TRBD1. CDR1 is SGHVS and CDR2 is FQNEAQ in the germline V gene. The CDR3 runs 16 residues. The V segment lost 3 bases and the J segment 2 bases; nucleotides outside the gene matches: 6.

J is TRBJ1-5 and V is TRBV2; D is uncertain. The CDR3 runs 15 residues. The V gene's germline CDR1 is SNHLY and CDR2 FYNNEI. Trimming removed 0 bases from V and 0 bases from J, with 6 bases in between. The CDR3 sequence: CASSEAGYSNQPQHF. In nucleotides, the CDR3 is TGTGCCAGCAGTGAAGCAGGCTATAGCAATCAGCCCCAGCATTTT.

The V call is TRBV21-1, the J call TRBJ1-2. TRBV21-1 is termed a pseudogene. CDR3 length: 11 amino acids. The CDR3 reads CASSKDGGYTF. The CDR3 DNA is TGTGCCAGCAGCAAAGACGGTGGCTACACCTTC.

V and J are TRBV12-5 and TRBJ2-2; D is unclear. Deletions cut 2 bases from V and 2 bases from J, with 12 bases between. Germline CDR1 reads LGHNT; CDR2 reads FRNRAP. The CDR3 covers 16 residues. CDR3 in DNA: TGTGCTAGTGGTTTGATATCTGGGGAAAACACCGGGGAGCTGTTTTTT. This encodes CASGLISGENTGELFF.

The gene calls are TRBV5-1 and TRBJ1-4, with D unclear. Germline V lookup: CDR1 SGHRS, CDR2 YFSETQ. Trimming took off 3 bases at V and 7 bases at J, with 19 bases between the two ends. The CDR3 runs to 16 residues. DNA for the CDR3: TGCGCCAGCAGCTCACTCGGTGGACGTAGCGGTGAAAAACTGTTTTTT. Protein sequence: CASSSLGGRSGEKLFF. Full variable domain (rest looked up from reference TRBV5-1 and TRBJ1-4): KAGVTQTPRYLIKTRGQQVTLSCSPISGHRSVSWYQQTPGQGLQFLFEYFSETQRNKGNFPGRFSGRQFSNSRSEMNVSTLELGDSALYLCASSSLGGRSGEKLFFGSGTQLSVL.

The chain couples TRBV28 to TRBJ2-2; D not certain. CDR1 is MDHEN and CDR2 is SYDVKM in the germline V gene. Trimming removed 2 bases from V and 4 bases from J, with 2 bases in between. The CDR3 has 12 amino acids. The CDR3 sequence is CASSLVTGELFF. The CDR3 bases are TGTGCCAGCAGTTTAGTCACCGGGGAGCTGTTTTTT.

The CDR3 loop is CASSAYRGADTDTQYF. The CDR3 DNA follows: TGTGCCAGCAGCGCCTACAGGGGGGCAGACACAGATACGCAGTATTTT. The chain couples TRBV11-3 to TRBJ2-3, with 8 bases identical to TRBD1. Trimming at V came to 5 bases and at J to 2 bases, leaving 9 bases not matched to a gene. The germline gives CDR1 SGHNT, CDR2 YENEEA. This CDR3 has 16 amino acids. The full variable domain, its missing parts supplied by reference TRBV11-3 and TRBJ2-3, is EAGVVQSPRYKIIEKKQPVAFWCNPISGHNTLYWYLQNLGQGPELLIRYENEEAVDDSQLPKDRFSAERLKGVDSTLKIQPAELGDSAVYLCASSAYRGADTDTQYFGPGTRLTVL.

On this clone: Other DNA sequences in this specimen translate into the identical CDR3. The V and J genes are TRBV27 and TRBJ1-5, with D hard to call. The CDR3 contains 12 residues. Germline V gene lookup returns CDR1 MNHEY and CDR2 SMNVEV (reference sequence). V lost 4 bases and J lost 3, with 4 bases in between. The CDR3 is CASSSPNQPQHF. CDR3 DNA: TGTGCCAGCAGTTCTCCCAATCAGCCCCAGCATTTT.

CDR3 loop: CASSLPGTHAEAFF. Here the CDR3 DNA reads TGTGCCAGCAGTTTACCCGGGACCCACGCCGAAGCTTTCTTT. The chain is built from TRBV28 and TRBJ1-1; D may be TRBD1 (5 bases). The CDR3 is made up of 14 amino acids. Germline CDR1 and CDR2: MDHEN and SYDVKM. Trimming removed 2 bases at V and 8 bases at J, with 15 bases between.

J is TRBJ1-5 and V is TRBV18; weak D call: TRBD1 (5 bases). CDR1 and CDR2 (germline): KGHSH, LQKENI. This CDR3 has 16 amino acids. V was cut by 6 bases and J by 3 bases, with 18 bases left in between. The chain's CDR3 is CASSKSPTENNQPQHF. CDR3 bases: TGTGCCAGCTCCAAATCCCCGACAGAGAACAATCAGCCCCAGCATTTT.

The rearrangement links TRBV5-8 to TRBJ2-3; 8 bases map to TRBD1. V dropped 2 bases and J dropped 2; count of bases not matched to a gene: 13. This CDR3 is built from 18 residues. Per the germline V gene, CDR1 is SGHTS and CDR2 is YDEGEE. The CDR3 DNA reads TGTGCCAGCAGCTTAGAGAGAATAGGACAGGGCTACACAGATACGCAGTATTTT. Amino acids: CASSLERIGQGYTDTQYF.

This chain links TRBV25-1 with TRBJ1-4, with 7 bases fitting TRBD1. The germline CDR1 and CDR2 sequences are MGHDK and SYGVNS. The trim removed 3 bases at V and 7 bases at J, leaving 5 bases unmatched. This CDR3 comprises 14 residues. The CDR3 sequence: CASSEVGGGEKLFF. In DNA form, the CDR3 reads TGTGCCAGCAGTGAGGTAGGGGGCGGTGAAAAACTGTTTTTT.

This chain links TRBV3-1 (or the pseudogene TRBV3-2) with TRBJ1-2; D ambiguous. Germline loops: CDR1 LGHDT, CDR2 YNNKEL (reference sequence). Between the trimmed V and J ends, which lost 1 base and 4 bases, there was a span of 7 bases. The CDR3 sequence is 13 residues long. CDR3 region: CASSQGASYGYTF. For the CDR3, the DNA is TGTGCCAGCAGCCAAGGGGCATCCTATGGCTACACCTTC.

This chain links TRBV18 with TRBJ1-2; the D is unclear. Trimming stripped 8 bases from V and 4 bases from J, with 26 bases between. In germline, CDR1 is KGHSH, CDR2 LQKENI. The CDR3 spans 17 residues. Here the CDR3 reads CASLPLRDLVLVYGYTF. The CDR3 DNA follows: TGTGCCAGCCTTCCTCTCCGAGACCTGGTTCTGGTCTATGGCTACACCTTC.

This chain links TRBV7-6 with TRBJ2-7; maybe TRBD1 (6 bases). The CDR3 length is 13 residues. Per germline, CDR1 SGHVS and CDR2 FNYEAQ. V was cut by 5 bases and J by 4 bases, with 12 bases left in between. The CDR3 sequence is CASSAGQPYEQYF. The CDR3 DNA sequence: TGTGCCAGCAGCGCCGGACAGCCGTACGAGCAGTACTTC.

V is TRBV18 and J is TRBJ1-1; 7 bases map to TRBD1. With 2 bases clipped from V and 0 bases from J, the junction kept 3 bases outside the gene matches. The CDR3 extends over 15 amino acids. The germline gives CDR1 KGHSH, CDR2 LQKENI. The CDR3: CASSPADRVNTEAFF. The CDR3, as DNA: TGTGCCAGCTCACCAGCCGACAGGGTGAACACTGAAGCTTTCTTT. Looking up the rest from reference TRBV18 and TRBJ1-1 gives the full variable domain: NAGVMQNPRHLVRRRGQEARLRCSPMKGHSHVYWYRQLPEEGLKFMVYLQKENIIDESGMPKERFSAEFPKEGPSILRIQQVVRGDSAAYFCASSPADRVNTEAFFGQGTRLTVV.

This chain joins TRBV4-1 and TRBJ2-1; possibly TRBD1 for D (6 bases). There are 15 residues in the CDR3. From germline, CDR1 is MGHRA and CDR2 YSYEKL. Trimming removed 6 bases from V and 4 bases from J, with 16 bases in between. CDR3 region: CASRFQGNGYNEQFF. CDR3 coding DNA: TGCGCCAGCAGATTCCAGGGGAATGGATACAATGAGCAGTTCTTC.